This T cell receptor (beta chain) stems from a study of cytotoxic CD8 clonotypes in ibrutinib-treated CLL. Study-wide context: Outcomes included around 25 partial and 2 complete responses; after median about 68 months, roughly 14 stayed remitted and 12 progressed. General study points: Public clonotypes were rare and shrank or held steady on treatment.

Comment on this clone: Its antigen is as yet unknown.

V was clipped by 2 bases and J by 3 bases, with 9 bases between them. This CDR3 region has 14 residues. The V gene's germline CDR1 is KGHSH and CDR2 LQKENI. Libraries were prepared by immunoSEQ multiplex PCR; TCRdb keeps only in-frame clonotypes and omits some of them. The table shows some 200,000 clones, with around 70% occurring only once. The clonotype originates from a human donor with chronic lymphocytic leukemia. The rearrangement joins TRBV18 to TRBJ2-3; either TRBD1 or TRBD2 may fit D (5 bases each). The source material was PBMCs, sampled after 12 months of ibrutinib treatment. CDR3 DNA: TGTGCCAGCTCACCAACCGGGGCTACAGATACGCAGTATTTT. Translation gives CASSPTGATDTQYF.